This is a list of T cell receptor beta chains from one sample in a study of T cell repertoires in cytomegalovirus infection. TCRdb reanalysed the reads using MiXCR and keeps one entry per CDR3 protein. The sample has about 740,000 distinct CDR3 sequences; 35% are singletons. Sequenced input: PBMCs. The receptors here all came from a human donor in good health (CMV status not recorded). Some clones in this sample may be carry-over from other donors' samples. The CDR3 runs from the conserved cysteine through the conserved F or W. D genes are given only for firm matches. Some rows have no size entry. The others give once, few or many, or a class for an expanded clone.

D	V	J	size	length	CDR3	DNA
TRBD1	TRBV28	TRBJ1-6	NA	15	CASSYPGQGVKALHF	TGTGCCAGCAGTTATCCGGGACAGGGGGTTAAGGCCCTCCACTTT
NA	TRBV20-1	TRBJ2-3	NA	16	CSVQPAALYSTDTQYF	TGCAGCGTCCAGCCGGCGGCCTTATATAGCACAGATACGCAGTATTTT
NA	TRBV11-2	TRBJ2-1	few	12	CASSPPTPEQFF	TGTGCCAGCAGCCCTCCAACCCCTGAGCAGTTCTTC
NA	TRBV28	TRBJ1-2	NA	14	CASSSLGNDYGYTF	TGTGCCAGCAGTTCCTTGGGAAACGACTATGGCTACACCTTC
NA	TRBV6-5	TRBJ1-2	few	14	CASSYLQGKYGYTF	TGTGCCAGCAGTTACCTACAGGGAAAATATGGCTACACCTTC
NA	TRBV29-1	TRBJ2-7	few	11	CSSYAGNEQYF	TGCAGCTCCTACGCAGGGAACGAGCAGTACTTC
NA	TRBV29-1	TRBJ2-1	NA	14	CSVEGPGSYNEQFF	TGCAGCGTTGAGGGGCCTGGCTCCTACAATGAGCAGTTCTTC
NA	TRBV7-2	TRBJ1-5	many	13	CASSLVPRQPQHF	TGTGCCAGCAGCTTAGTCCCACGTCAGCCCCAGCATTTT
TRBD2	TRBV12-3/TRBV12-4	TRBJ2-1	NA	16	CASSRALTSGNNEQFF	TGTGCCAGCAGCCGAGCACTGACTAGCGGGAACAATGAGCAGTTCTTC
NA	TRBV4-1	TRBJ2-1	NA	16	CASSQEKGGSYNEQFF	TGCGCCAGCAGCCAAGAGAAGGGAGGCTCCTACAATGAGCAGTTCTTC
NA	TRBV28	TRBJ2-3	NA	15	CASSSGEFLTDTQYF	TGTGCCAGCAGTTCCGGGGAGTTTCTCACAGATACGCAGTATTTT
TRBD2	TRBV2	TRBJ2-1	few	13	CASTQREGNEQFF	TGTGCCAGCACCCAGCGGGAGGGGAATGAGCAGTTCTTC
NA	TRBV11-1	TRBJ2-7	NA	14	CASSLESRAREQYF	TGTGCCAGCAGCTTAGAATCGCGGGCTCGGGAGCAGTACTTC
TRBD1	TRBV7-2	TRBJ1-2	few	15	CASSVTGGIYSFYTF	TGTGCCAGCAGCGTAACAGGGGGCATCTACTCTTTCTACACCTTC
NA	TRBV7-2	TRBJ1-5	many	15	CASSLALGVAQPQHF	TGTGCCAGCAGCTTAGCGCTGGGGGTGGCTCAGCCCCAGCATTTT
NA	TRBV18	TRBJ1-3	NA	13	CASSPAAGNTIYF	TGTGCCAGCTCACCCGCTGCTGGAAACACCATATATTTT
NA	TRBV28	TRBJ2-1	NA	12	CASRSARAEQFF	TGTGCCAGCAGGTCTGCCCGAGCAGAGCAGTTCTTC
TRBD1	TRBV7-8	TRBJ1-5	NA	16	CASSLGGQASNQPQHF	TGTGCCAGCAGCTTAGGGGGACAGGCTAGCAATCAGCCCCAGCATTTT
TRBD2	TRBV19	TRBJ2-1	NA	16	CASSLAGGPVPYEQFF	TGTGCCAGTAGTTTAGCGGGAGGGCCTGTGCCTTATGAGCAGTTCTTC
TRBD1	TRBV6-2/TRBV6-3	TRBJ1-5	few	18	CASSYPRTGGVRYQPQHF	TGTGCCAGCAGTTACCCCCGGACAGGGGGAGTGAGGTATCAGCCCCAGCATTTT
NA	TRBV7-9	TRBJ2-4	few	16	CASSLTETLAKNIQYF	TGTGCCAGCAGCCTCACAGAGACATTAGCCAAAAACATTCAGTACTTC
NA	TRBV7-2	TRBJ1-5	few	16	CASSLRGAGGVRPQHF	TGTGCCAGCAGCTTACGAGGGGCGGGGGGCGTGCGGCCCCAGCATTTT
TRBD1	TRBV29-1	TRBJ2-7	NA	11	CSGTGAYEQYF	TGCAGCGGAACAGGGGCCTACGAGCAGTACTTC
TRBD1	TRBV28	TRBJ1-2	few	14	CASSLIRDSYGYTF	TGTGCCAGCAGTCTAATCCGGGACAGCTATGGCTACACCTTC
NA	TRBV7-2	TRBJ2-2	many	15	CASSLYRPDTGELFF	TGTGCCAGCAGCTTATATCGACCCGACACCGGGGAGCTGTTTTTT
NA	TRBV24-1	TRBJ2-1	NA	14	CATSDRQPYNEQFF	TGTGCCACCAGTGATAGACAGCCATACAATGAGCAGTTCTTC
TRBD1	TRBV7-2	TRBJ2-7	few	14	CASSRTGPSYEQYF	TGTGCCAGCAGCCGGACAGGCCCTTCCTACGAGCAGTACTTC
NA	TRBV6-1	TRBJ1-1	few	13	CASTGHMNTEAFF	TGTGCCAGCACCGGACATATGAACACTGAAGCTTTCTTT
NA	TRBV12-3/TRBV12-4	TRBJ2-2	NA	16	CATNARWLRNTGELFF	TGTGCCACCAATGCGCGATGGCTGAGGAACACCGGGGAGCTGTTTTTT
TRBD2	TRBV4-2	TRBJ2-1	NA	15	CASSPGLAEYNEQFF	TGTGCCAGCAGCCCCGGACTAGCTGAGTACAATGAGCAGTTCTTC
NA	TRBV5-4	TRBJ2-2	once	15	CASSFRQGYTGELFF	TGTGCCAGCAGCTTTCGGCAGGGATACACCGGGGAGCTGTTTTTT
TRBD1	TRBV28	TRBJ2-3	NA	17	CASRGRGQGTVTDTQYF	TGTGCCAGCAGAGGACGGGGACAGGGGACGGTTACAGATACGCAGTATTTT
TRBD1	TRBV20-1	TRBJ2-2	few	16	CSARDPTGRDTGELFF	TGCAGTGCTAGAGACCCGACAGGGAGAGACACCGGGGAGCTGTTTTTT
TRBD1	TRBV6-5	TRBJ1-2	few	14	CASSSGTALYGYTF	TGTGCCAGCAGCTCCGGGACAGCTCTCTATGGCTACACCTTC
NA	TRBV20-1	TRBJ1-3	NA	13	CSARTLLGNTIYF	TGCAGTGCTAGGACTTTACTAGGGAACACCATATATTTT
TRBD1	TRBV12-3/TRBV12-4	TRBJ1-2	many	13	CASSLHRGYGYTF	TGTGCCAGCAGCCTCCACAGGGGCTATGGCTACACCTTC
NA	TRBV28	TRBJ1-5	NA	17	CASSKLVGGRGNQPQHF	TGTGCCAGCAGTAAACTCGTGGGGGGCCGGGGCAATCAGCCCCAGCATTTT
NA	TRBV7-3	TRBJ2-3	few	13	CASSGKGGDTQYF	TGTGCCAGCAGCGGAAAAGGGGGAGATACGCAGTATTTT
TRBD1	TRBV20-1	TRBJ2-7	few	16	CSARDLDRGVLYEQYF	TGCAGTGCTAGAGACTTGGACAGGGGGGTACTCTACGAGCAGTACTTC
TRBD2	TRBV24-1	TRBJ2-2	NA	13	CATSDGTSGELFF	TGTGCCACCAGTGACGGGACTAGCGGGGAGCTGTTTTTT
NA	TRBV5-1	TRBJ1-1	NA	13	CASSLEAVTEAFF	TGCGCCAGCAGCTTAGAGGCTGTCACTGAAGCTTTCTTT
NA	TRBV6-2/TRBV6-3	TRBJ1-5	few	13	CASRLDGYQPQHF	TGTGCCAGCAGACTAGACGGGTATCAGCCCCAGCATTTT
TRBD1	TRBV6-5	TRBJ2-2	NA	14	CASGGQGIGGELFF	TGTGCCAGCGGGGGACAGGGGATTGGCGGGGAGCTGTTTTTT
TRBD2	TRBV6-6	TRBJ2-1	NA	16	CASSYFRGGSGNEQFF	TGTGCCAGCAGTTACTTCCGCGGGGGGTCCGGCAATGAGCAGTTCTTC
TRBD1	TRBV6-8	TRBJ1-1	few	16	CASSSMQTGLNTEAFF	TGTGCCAGCAGTAGTATGCAGACAGGGCTGAACACTGAAGCTTTCTTT
TRBD1	TRBV2	TRBJ1-5	NA	15	CASRGQGAPNQPQHF	TGTGCCAGCAGGGGACAGGGGGCCCCAAATCAGCCCCAGCATTTT
NA	TRBV7-4	TRBJ1-5	NA	15	CASSLYGNSIQPQHF	TGTGCCAGCAGCTTATATGGGAATAGCATTCAGCCCCAGCATTTT
TRBD2	TRBV5-5	TRBJ2-5	NA	15	CASSLGSSGGETQYF	TGTGCCAGCAGCTTGGGGTCTAGCGGGGGGGAGACCCAGTACTTC
TRBD2	TRBV7-9	TRBJ2-1	many	17	CASSSGLAGESYNEQFF	TGTGCCAGCAGCTCCGGACTAGCGGGAGAGTCCTACAATGAGCAGTTCTTC
NA	TRBV6-2/TRBV6-3	TRBJ2-3	NA	12	CASSRLVNTQYF	TGTGCCAGCAGCCGACTAGTGAATACGCAGTATTTT
TRBD2	TRBV4-2	TRBJ2-1	NA	16	CASSHELAGESNEQFF	TGTGCCAGCAGCCACGAACTAGCGGGAGAATCAAATGAGCAGTTCTTC
NA	TRBV6-1	TRBJ2-5	few	14	CASSEGLRPETQYF	TGTGCCAGCAGTGAAGGTCTTCGGCCAGAGACCCAGTACTTC
TRBD1	TRBV28	TRBJ1-3	many	15	CASSRQGSAGNTIYF	TGTGCCAGCAGTCGACAGGGATCGGCTGGAAACACCATATATTTT
TRBD2	TRBV28	TRBJ2-5	few	16	CASSPWGSGDQETQYF	TGTGCCAGCAGTCCATGGGGGAGCGGGGACCAAGAGACCCAGTACTTC
NA	TRBV4-1	TRBJ2-3	NA	17	CASSHHPSGLSTDTQYF	TGCGCCAGCAGCCACCATCCCTCTGGCCTTAGCACAGATACGCAGTATTTT